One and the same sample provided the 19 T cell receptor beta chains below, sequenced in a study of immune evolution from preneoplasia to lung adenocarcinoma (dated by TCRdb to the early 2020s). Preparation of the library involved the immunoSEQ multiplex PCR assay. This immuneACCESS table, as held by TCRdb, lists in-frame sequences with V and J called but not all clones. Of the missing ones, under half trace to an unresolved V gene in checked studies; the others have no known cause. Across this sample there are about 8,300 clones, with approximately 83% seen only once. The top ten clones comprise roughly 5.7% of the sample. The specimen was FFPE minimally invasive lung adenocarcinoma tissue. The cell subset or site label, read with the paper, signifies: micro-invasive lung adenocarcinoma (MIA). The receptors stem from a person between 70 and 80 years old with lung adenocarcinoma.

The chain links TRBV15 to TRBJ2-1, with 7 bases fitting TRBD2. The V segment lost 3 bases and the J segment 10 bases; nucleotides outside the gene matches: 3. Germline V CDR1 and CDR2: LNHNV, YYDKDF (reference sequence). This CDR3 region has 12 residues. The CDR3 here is CATSRLAEEQFF. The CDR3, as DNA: TGTGCCACCAGCAGGCTAGCGGAGGAGCAGTTCTTC.

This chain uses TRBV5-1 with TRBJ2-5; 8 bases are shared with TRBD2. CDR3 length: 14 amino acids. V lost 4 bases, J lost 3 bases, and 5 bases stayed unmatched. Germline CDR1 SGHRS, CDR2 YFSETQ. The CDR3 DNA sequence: TGCGCCAGCAGCCTTGCCGGGGGGGAAGAGACCCAGTACTTC. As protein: CASSLAGGEETQYF.

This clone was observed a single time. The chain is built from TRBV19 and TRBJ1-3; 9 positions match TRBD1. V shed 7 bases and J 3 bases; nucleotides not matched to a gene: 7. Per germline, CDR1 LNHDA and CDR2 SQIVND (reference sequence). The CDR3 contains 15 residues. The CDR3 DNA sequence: TGTGCCAGTATGGACAGGGGATTCAATGGAAACACCATATATTTT. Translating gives CASMDRGFNGNTIYF.

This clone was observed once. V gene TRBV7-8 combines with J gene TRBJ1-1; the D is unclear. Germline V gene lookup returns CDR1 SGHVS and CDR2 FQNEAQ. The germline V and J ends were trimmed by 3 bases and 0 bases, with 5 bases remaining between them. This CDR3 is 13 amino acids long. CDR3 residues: CASSFLLNTEAFF. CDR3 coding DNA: TGTGCCAGCAGCTTTCTCCTGAACACTGAAGCTTTCTTT.

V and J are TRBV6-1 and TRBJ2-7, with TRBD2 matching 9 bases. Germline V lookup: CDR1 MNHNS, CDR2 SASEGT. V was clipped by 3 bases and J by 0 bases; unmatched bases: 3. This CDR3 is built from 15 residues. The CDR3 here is CASSESGGSSYEQYF. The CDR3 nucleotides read TGTGCCAGCAGTGAGAGCGGGGGGAGCTCCTACGAGCAGTACTTC.

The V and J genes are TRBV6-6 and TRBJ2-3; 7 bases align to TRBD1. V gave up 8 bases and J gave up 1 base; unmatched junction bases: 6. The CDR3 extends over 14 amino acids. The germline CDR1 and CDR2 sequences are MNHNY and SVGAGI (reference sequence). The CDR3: CASREGAGTDTQYF. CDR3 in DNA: TGTGCCAGCCGAGAGGGGGCGGGCACAGATACGCAGTATTTT.

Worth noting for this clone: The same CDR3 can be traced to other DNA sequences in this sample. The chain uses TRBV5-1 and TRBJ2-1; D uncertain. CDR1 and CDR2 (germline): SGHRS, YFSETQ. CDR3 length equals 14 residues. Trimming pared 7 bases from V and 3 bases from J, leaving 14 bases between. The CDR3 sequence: CASFDPSGYNEQFF. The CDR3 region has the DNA TGCGCCAGCTTCGACCCCTCGGGCTACAATGAGCAGTTCTTC.

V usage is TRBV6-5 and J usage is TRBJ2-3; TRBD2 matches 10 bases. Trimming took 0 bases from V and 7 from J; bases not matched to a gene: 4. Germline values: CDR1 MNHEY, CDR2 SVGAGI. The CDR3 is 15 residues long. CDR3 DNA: TGTGCCAGCAGTTACTCTAGCGGGGGGATAAATACGCAGTATTTT. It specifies CASSYSSGGINTQYF.

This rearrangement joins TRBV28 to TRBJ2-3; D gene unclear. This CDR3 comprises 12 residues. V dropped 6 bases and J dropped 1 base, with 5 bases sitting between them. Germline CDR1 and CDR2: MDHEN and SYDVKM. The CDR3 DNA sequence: TGTGCCAGCAGGGGTCGCACAGATACGCAGTATTTT. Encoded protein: CASRGRTDTQYF.

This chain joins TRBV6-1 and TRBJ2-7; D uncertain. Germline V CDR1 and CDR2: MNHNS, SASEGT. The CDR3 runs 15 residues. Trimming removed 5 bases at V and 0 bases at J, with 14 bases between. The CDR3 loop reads CASSTSTTSSYEQYF. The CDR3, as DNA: TGTGCCAGCAGTACCAGTACGACAAGCTCCTACGAGCAGTACTTC.

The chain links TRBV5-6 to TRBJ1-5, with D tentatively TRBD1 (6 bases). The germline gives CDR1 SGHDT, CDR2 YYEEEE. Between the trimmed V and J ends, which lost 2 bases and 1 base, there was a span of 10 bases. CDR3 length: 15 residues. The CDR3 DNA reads TGTGCCAGCAGCTTTCGGGGGCTCAGCAATCAGCCCCAGCATTTT. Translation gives CASSFRGLSNQPQHF.

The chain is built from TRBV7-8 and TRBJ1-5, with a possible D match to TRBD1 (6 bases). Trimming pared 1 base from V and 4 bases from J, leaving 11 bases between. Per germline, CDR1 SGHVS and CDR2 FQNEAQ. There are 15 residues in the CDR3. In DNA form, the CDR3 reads TGTGCCAGCAGCTTAGGCAGGGGAGGTAATCAGCCCCAGCATTTT. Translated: CASSLGRGGNQPQHF.

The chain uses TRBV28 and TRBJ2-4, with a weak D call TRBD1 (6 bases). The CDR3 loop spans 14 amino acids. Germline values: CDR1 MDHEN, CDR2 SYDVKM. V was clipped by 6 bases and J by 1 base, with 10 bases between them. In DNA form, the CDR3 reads TGTGCCAGCAGGCCAAGGGGGGCCAAAAACATTCAGTACTTC. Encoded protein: CASRPRGAKNIQYF.

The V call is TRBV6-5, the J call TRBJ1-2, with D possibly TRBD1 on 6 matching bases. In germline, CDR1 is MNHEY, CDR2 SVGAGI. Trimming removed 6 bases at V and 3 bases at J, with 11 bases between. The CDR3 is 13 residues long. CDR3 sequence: CASRRGAYYGYTF. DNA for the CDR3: TGTGCCAGCAGAAGGGGGGCTTACTATGGCTACACCTTC.

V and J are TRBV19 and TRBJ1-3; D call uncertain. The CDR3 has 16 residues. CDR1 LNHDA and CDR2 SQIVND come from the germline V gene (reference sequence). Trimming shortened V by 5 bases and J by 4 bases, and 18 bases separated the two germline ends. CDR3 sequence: CASSLRDQTAGNTIYF. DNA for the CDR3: TGTGCCAGTAGTCTACGAGACCAGACGGCAGGAAACACCATATATTTT. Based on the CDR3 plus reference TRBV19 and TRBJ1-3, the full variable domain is DGGITQSPKYLFRKEGQNVTLSCEQNLNHDAMYWYRQDPGQGLRLIYYSQIVNDFQKGDIAEGYSVSREKKESFPLTVTSAQKNPTAFYLCASSLRDQTAGNTIYFGEGSWLTVV.

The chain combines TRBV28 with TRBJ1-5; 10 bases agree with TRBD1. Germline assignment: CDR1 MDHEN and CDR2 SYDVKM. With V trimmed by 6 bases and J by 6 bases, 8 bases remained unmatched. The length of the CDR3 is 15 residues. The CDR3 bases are TGTGCCAGCAGAACCGGGACAGGGGCAATTCAGCCCCAGCATTTT. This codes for CASRTGTGAIQPQHF.

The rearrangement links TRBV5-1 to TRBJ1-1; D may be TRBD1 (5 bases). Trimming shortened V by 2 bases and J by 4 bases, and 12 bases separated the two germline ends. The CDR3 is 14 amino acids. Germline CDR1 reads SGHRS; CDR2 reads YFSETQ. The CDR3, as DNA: TGCGCCAGCAGCTTTGCAGACGGGACCACTGAAGCTTTCTTT. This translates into CASSFADGTTEAFF.

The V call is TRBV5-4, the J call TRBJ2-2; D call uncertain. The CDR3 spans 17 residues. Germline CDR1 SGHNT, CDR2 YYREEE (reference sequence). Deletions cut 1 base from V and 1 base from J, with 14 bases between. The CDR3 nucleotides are TGTGCCAGCAGCTTGTGGCTCGTGGGCGGGAACACCGGGGAGCTGTTTTTT. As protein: CASSLWLVGGNTGELFF.

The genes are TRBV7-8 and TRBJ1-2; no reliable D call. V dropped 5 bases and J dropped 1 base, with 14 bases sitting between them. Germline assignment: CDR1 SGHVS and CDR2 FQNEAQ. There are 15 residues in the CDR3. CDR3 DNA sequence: TGTGCCAGCAGCGCCCGGGAGTTAAATAACTATGGCTACACCTTC. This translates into CASSARELNNYGYTF.